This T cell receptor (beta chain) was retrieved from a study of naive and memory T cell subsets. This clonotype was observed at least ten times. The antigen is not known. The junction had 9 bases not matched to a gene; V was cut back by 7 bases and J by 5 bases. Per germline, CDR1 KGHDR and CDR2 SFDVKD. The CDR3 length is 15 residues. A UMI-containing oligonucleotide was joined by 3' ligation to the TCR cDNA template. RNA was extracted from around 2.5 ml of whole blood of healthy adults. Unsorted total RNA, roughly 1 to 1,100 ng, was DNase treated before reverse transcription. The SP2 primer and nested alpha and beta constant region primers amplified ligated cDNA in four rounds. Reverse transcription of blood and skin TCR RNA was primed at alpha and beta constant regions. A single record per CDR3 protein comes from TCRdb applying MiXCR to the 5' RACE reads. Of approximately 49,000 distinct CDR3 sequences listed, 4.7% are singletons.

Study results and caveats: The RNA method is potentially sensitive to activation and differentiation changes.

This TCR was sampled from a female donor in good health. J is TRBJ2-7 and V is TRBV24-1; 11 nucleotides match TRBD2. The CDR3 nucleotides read TGTGCCACCAGCTCGGCTAGCGGGAGGAAAGACGAGCAGTACTTC. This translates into CATSSASGRKDEQYF.